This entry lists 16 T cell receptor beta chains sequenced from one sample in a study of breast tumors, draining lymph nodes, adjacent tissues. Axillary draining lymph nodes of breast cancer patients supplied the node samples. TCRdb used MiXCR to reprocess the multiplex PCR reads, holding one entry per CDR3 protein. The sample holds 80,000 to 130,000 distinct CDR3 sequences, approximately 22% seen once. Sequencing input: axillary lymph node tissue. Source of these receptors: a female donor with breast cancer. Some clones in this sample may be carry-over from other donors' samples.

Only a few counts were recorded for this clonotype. This CDR3 is CASSEVRYATNYGYTF. The CDR3 DNA is TGTGCCAGCAGTGAAGTAAGATACGCCACTAACTATGGCTACACCTTC. The J gene is TRBJ1-2, the V gene TRBV6-1; D is undetermined. The germline CDR1 and CDR2 sequences are MNHNS and SASEGT. V was trimmed by 1 base and J by 0 bases, leaving 12 bases between them. The CDR3 spans 16 residues.

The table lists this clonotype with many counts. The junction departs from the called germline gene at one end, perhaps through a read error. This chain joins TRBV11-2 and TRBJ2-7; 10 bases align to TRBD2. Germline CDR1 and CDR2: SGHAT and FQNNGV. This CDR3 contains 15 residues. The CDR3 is CASSPGLAAAYEQYF. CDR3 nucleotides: TGCGCCAGCAGCCCCGGACTAGCGGCCGCCTACGAGCAGTACTTC.

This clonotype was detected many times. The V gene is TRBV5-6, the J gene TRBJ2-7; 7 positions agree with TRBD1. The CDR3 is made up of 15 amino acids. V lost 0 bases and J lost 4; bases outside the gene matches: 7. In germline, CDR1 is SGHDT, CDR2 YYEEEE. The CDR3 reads CASSLGDSHPYEQYF. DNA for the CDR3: TGTGCCAGCAGCTTGGGGGACAGTCATCCTTACGAGCAGTACTTC. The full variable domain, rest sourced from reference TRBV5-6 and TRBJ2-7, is DAGVTQSPTHLIKTRGQQVTLRCSPKSGHDTVSWYQQALGQGPQFIFQYYEEEERQRGNFPDRFSGHQFPNYSSELNVNALLLGDSALYLCASSLGDSHPYEQYFGPGTRLTVT.

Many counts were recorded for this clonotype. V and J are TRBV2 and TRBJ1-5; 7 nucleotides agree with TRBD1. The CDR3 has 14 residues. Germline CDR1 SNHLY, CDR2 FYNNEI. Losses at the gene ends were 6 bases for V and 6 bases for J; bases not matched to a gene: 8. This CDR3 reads CASSLNRGPQPQHF. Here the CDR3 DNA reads TGTGCCAGCAGCTTGAACAGGGGTCCTCAGCCCCAGCATTTT. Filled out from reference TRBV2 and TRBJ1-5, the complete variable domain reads EPEVTQTPSHQVTQMGQEVILRCVPISNHLYFYWYRQILGQKVEFLVSFYNNEISEKSEIFDDQFSVERPDGSNFTLKIRSTKLEDSAMYFCASSLNRGPQPQHFGDGTRLSIL.

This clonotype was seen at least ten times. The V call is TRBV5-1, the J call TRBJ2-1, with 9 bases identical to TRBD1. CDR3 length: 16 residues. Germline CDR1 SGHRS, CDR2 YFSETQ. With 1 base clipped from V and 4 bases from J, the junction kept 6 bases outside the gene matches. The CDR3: CASSLPTGGEYNEQFF. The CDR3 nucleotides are TGCGCCAGCAGCTTGCCGACAGGGGGGGAATACAATGAGCAGTTCTTC.

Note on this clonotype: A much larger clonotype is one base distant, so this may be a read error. Written as DNA, the CDR3 is TGTGCCAGCAGGCCTAGCGGGAGCTGCGAGCAGTACTTC. Its translation: CASRPSGSCEQYF. The rearrangement uses TRBV28 and TRBJ2-7; TRBD2 aligns across 10 bases. This CDR3 is built from 13 residues. The V segment lost 6 bases and the J segment 6 bases; nucleotides outside the gene matches: 5. The germline gives CDR1 MDHEN, CDR2 SYDVKM.

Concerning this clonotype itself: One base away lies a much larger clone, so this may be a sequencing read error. In nucleotides, the CDR3 is TGTGCCAGTAGTATACCGTTAAGCTCCTACGAGCAGTACTTC. Translating gives CASSIPLSSYEQYF. The gene calls are TRBV19 and TRBJ2-7, with no clear D. CDR3 size: 14 residues. The germline V and J ends were trimmed by 2 bases and 0 bases, with 8 bases remaining between them. CDR1 LNHDA and CDR2 SQIVND come from the germline V gene (reference sequence). The full variable domain, rest sourced from reference TRBV19 and TRBJ2-7, is DGGITQSPKYLFRKEGQNVTLSCEQNLNHDAMYWYRQDPGQGLRLIYYSQIVNDFQKGDIAEGYSVSREKKESFPLTVTSAQKNPTAFYLCASSIPLSSYEQYFGPGTRLTVT.

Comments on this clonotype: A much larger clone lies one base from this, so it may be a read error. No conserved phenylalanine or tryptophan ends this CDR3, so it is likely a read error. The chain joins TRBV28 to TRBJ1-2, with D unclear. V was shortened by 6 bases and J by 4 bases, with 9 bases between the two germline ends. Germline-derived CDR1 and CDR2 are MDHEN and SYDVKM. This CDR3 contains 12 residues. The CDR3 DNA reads TGTGCCAGCAGCCTCGGCCCCTATGGCTACACCCTC. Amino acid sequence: CASSLGPYGYTL.

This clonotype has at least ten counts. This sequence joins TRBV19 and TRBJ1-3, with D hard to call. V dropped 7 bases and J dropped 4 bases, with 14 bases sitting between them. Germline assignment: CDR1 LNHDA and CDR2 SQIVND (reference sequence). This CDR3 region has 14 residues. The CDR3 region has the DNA TGTGCCAGTACCGCCATTTCGGCCGGAAACACCATATATTTT. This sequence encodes CASTAISAGNTIYF. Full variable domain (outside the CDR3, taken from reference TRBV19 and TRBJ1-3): DGGITQSPKYLFRKEGQNVTLSCEQNLNHDAMYWYRQDPGQGLRLIYYSQIVNDFQKGDIAEGYSVSREKKESFPLTVTSAQKNPTAFYLCASTAISAGNTIYFGEGSWLTVV.

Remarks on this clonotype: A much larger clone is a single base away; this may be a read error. Written as DNA, the CDR3 is TGCGCCAGCAGCTTGAGACAGGGGCGAGTCTACGAGCAGTACTTC. It codes for CASSLRQGRVYEQYF. The V and J genes are TRBV5-1 and TRBJ2-7; 8 nucleotides match TRBD1. CDR3 length equals 15 residues. Looked up from germline, CDR1 is SGHRS and CDR2 is YFSETQ. Trimming cost V 1 base and J 3 bases; bases outside gene matches: 6.

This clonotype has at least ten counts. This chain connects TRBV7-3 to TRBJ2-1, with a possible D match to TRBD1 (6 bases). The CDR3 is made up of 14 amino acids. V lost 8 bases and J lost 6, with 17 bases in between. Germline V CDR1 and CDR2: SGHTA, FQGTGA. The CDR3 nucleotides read TGTGCCAGCTCCCAGGGGCAAGGTCGCAATGAGCAGTTCTTC. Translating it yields CASSQGQGRNEQFF.

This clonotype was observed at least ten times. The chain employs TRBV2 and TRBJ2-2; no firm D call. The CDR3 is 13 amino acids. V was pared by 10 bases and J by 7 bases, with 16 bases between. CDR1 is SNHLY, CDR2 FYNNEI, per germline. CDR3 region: CATTPQVDGELFF. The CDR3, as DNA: TGTGCCACCACTCCTCAGGTTGACGGGGAGCTGTTTTTT.

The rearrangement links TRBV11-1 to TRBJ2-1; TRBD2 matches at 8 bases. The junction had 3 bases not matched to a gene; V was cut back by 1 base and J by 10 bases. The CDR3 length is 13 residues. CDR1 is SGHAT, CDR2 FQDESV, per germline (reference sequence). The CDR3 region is CASSLGERGEQFF. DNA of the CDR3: TGTGCCAGCAGCTTAGGAGAGCGGGGGGAGCAGTTCTTC.

The DNA for the CDR3 is TGTGCCAGCAGCTTGGGACTAGCGGGAACAAATACGCAGTATTTT. Protein sequence: CASSLGLAGTNTQYF. The chain has TRBV5-4 and TRBJ2-3; 11 bases are shared with TRBD2. The CDR3 loop spans 15 amino acids. J was trimmed by 7 bases and V by 0 bases; bases with no gene match: 4. CDR1 is SGHNT, CDR2 YYREEE, per germline (reference sequence).

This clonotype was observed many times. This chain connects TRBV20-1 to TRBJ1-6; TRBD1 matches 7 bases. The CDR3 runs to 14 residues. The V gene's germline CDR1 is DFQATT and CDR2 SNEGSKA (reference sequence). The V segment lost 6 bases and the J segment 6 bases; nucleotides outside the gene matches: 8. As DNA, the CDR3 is TGCAGTGCGATAATGACAGGGCCTAATTCACCCCTCCACTTT. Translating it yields CSAIMTGPNSPLHF.

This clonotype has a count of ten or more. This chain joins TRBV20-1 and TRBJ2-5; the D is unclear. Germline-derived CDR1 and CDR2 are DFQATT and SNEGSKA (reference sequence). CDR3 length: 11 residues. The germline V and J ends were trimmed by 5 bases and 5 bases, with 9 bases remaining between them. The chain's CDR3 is CSAGRAETQYF. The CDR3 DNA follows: TGCAGTGCTGGCAGAGCCGAGACCCAGTACTTC.